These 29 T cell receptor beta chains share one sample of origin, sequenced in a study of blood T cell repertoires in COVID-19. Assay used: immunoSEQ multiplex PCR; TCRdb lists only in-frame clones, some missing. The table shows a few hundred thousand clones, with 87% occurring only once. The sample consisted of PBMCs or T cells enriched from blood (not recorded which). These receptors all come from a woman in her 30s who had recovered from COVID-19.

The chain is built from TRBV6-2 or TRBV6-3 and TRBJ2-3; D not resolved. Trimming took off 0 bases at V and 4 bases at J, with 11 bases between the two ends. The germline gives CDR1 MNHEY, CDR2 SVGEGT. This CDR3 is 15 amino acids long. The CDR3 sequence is CASSYSVVGPDTQYF. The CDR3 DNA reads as TGTGCCAGCAGTTACTCCGTAGTTGGTCCAGATACGCAGTATTTT.

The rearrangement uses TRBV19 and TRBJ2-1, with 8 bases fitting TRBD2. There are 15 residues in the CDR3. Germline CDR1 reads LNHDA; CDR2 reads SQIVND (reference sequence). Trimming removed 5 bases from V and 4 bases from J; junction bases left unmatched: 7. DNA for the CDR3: TGTGCCAGTAGTGTACAGCGGGGGACATACAATGAGCAGTTCTTC. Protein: CASSVQRGTYNEQFF.

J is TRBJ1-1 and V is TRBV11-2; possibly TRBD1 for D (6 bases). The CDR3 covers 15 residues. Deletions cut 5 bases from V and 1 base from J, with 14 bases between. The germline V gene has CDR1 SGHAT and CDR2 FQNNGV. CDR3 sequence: CASSPPGTPNTEAFF. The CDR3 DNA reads TGTGCCAGCAGCCCCCCGGGGACACCGAACACTGAAGCTTTCTTT.

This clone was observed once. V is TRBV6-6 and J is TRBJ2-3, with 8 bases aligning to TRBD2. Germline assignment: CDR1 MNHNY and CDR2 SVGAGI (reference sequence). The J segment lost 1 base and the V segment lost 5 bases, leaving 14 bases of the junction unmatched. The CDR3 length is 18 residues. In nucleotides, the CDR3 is TGTGCCAGCAGTCCCGGGCCGGGGCGGGGGGCTGGCACAGATACGCAGTATTTT. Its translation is CASSPGPGRGAGTDTQYF.

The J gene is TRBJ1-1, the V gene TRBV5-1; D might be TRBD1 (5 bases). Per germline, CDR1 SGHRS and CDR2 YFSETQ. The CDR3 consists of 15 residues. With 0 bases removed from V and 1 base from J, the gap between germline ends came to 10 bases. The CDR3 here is CASSLVGGGNTEAFF. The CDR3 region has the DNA TGCGCCAGCAGCTTGGTTGGGGGAGGGAACACTGAAGCTTTCTTT.

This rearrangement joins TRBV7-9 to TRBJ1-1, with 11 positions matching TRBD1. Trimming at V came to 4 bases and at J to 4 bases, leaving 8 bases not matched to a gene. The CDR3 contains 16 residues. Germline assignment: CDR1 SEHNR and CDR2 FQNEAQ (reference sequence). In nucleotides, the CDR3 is TGTGCCAGCAGCTCCCTTCCGGGACAGGGGGTCACTGAAGCTTTCTTT. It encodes CASSSLPGQGVTEAFF.

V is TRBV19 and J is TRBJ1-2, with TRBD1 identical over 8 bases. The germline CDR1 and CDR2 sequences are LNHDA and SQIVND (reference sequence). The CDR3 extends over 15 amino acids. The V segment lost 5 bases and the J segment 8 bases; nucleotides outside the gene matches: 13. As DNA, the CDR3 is TGTGCCAGTAGTCGGGATCCCAGGGGGCTTGGAGGCTACACCTTC. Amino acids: CASSRDPRGLGGYTF.

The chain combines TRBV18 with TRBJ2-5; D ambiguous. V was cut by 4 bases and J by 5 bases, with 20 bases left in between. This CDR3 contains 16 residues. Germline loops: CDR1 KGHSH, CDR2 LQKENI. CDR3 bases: TGTGCCAGCTCACTCTCCCCGAACCCCCAGGCGGAGACCCAGTACTTC. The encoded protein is CASSLSPNPQAETQYF.

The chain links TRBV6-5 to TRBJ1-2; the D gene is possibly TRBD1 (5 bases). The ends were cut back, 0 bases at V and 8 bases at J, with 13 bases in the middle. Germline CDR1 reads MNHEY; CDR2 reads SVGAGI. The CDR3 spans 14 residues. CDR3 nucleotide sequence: TGTGCCAGCAGTTACTCGACCGCGGGGGGAGGCTACACCTTC. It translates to CASSYSTAGGGYTF.

CDR3 in amino acids: CASRNRDRVLKTQYF. The CDR3 region has the DNA TGTGCCAGCAGAAACCGGGACAGGGTATTGAAGACCCAGTACTTC. This chain uses TRBV21-1 with TRBJ2-5; whether TRBD1, the table's D call, matches the DNA was not checked. TRBV21-1 is designated a pseudogene. This CDR3 region has 15 residues.

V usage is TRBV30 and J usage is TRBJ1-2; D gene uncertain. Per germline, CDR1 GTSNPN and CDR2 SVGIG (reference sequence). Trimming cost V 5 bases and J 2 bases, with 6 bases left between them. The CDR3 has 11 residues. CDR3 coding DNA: TGTGCCTGGGCAGGAAACTATGGCTACACCTTC. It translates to CAWAGNYGYTF. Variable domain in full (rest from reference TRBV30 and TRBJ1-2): SQTIHQWPATLVQPVGSPLSLECTVEGTSNPNLYWYRQAAGRGLQLLFYSVGIGQISSEVPQNLSASRPQDRQFILSSKKLLLSDSGFYLCAWAGNYGYTFGSGTRLTVV.

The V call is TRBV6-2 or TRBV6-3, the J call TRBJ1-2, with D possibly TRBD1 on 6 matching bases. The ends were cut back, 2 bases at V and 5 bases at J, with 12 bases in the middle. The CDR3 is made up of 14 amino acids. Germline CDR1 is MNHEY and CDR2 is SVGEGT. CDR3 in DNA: TGTGCCAGCAGTTACGTCTGGACAGAGTATGGCTACACCTTC. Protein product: CASSYVWTEYGYTF.

The CDR3 DNA is TGTGCCAGCTCTGGCCGAGCGGGCACAGATACGCAGTATTTT. Its protein is CASSGRAGTDTQYF. J is TRBJ2-3 and V is TRBV28, with D possibly matching TRBD2 (5 bases). V lost 8 bases and J 1 base, leaving 13 bases between the germline ends. The germline V gene has CDR1 MDHEN and CDR2 SYDVKM. This CDR3 is 14 amino acids long.

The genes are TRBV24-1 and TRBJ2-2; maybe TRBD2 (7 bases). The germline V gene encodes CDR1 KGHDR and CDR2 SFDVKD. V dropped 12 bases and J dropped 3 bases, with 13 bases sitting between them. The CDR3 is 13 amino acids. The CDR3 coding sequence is TGTGCCGTACAGGGAGGGTACACCGGGGAGCTGTTTTTT. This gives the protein CAVQGGYTGELFF.

CDR3 in DNA: TGTGCCTGGAGCCAGGGCACTCGGACCCTCCTAGTCTACGAGCAGTACTTC. Amino acid sequence: CAWSQGTRTLLVYEQYF. The genes are TRBV30 and TRBJ2-7; tentatively, D is TRBD1 (5 bases). V shed 3 bases and J shed 3 bases, with 24 bases lying between them. The germline gives CDR1 GTSNPN, CDR2 SVGIG (reference sequence). There are 17 residues in the CDR3.

The CDR3 loop is CSVEGQGANYGYTF. The CDR3 nucleotides read TGCAGCGTTGAAGGGCAGGGTGCTAACTATGGCTACACCTTC. The V gene is TRBV29-1, the J gene TRBJ1-2; possible D gene TRBD1, 5 bases. The germline CDR1 and CDR2 sequences are SQVTM and ANQGSEA. V was pared by 1 base and J by 0 bases, with 9 bases between. This CDR3 is 14 amino acids long.

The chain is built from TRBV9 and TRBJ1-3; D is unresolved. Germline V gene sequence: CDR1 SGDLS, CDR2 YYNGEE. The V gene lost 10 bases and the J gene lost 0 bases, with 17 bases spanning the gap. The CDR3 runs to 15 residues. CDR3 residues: CAAPVAGLSGNTIYF. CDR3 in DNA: TGTGCCGCGCCAGTGGCAGGCCTCTCTGGAAACACCATATATTTT.

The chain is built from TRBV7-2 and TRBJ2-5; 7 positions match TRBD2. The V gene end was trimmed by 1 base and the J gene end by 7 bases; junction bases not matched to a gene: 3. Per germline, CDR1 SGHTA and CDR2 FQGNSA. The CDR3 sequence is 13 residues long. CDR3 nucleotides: TGTGCCAGCAGCTTAGACTGGGAGGGGACCCAGTACTTC. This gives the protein CASSLDWEGTQYF.

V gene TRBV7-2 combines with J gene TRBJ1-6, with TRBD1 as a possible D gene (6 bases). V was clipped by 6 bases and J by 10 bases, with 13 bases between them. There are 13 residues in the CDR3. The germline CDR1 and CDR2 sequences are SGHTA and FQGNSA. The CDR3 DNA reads TGTGCCAGCAGTCGGGACATTTGGTCACCCCTCCACTTT. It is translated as CASSRDIWSPLHF.

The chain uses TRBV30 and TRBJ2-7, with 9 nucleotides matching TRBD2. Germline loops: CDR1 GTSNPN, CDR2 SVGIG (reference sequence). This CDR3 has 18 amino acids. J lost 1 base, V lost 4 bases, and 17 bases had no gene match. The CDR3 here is CAWKHRIAGVTFSYEQYF. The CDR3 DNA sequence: TGTGCCTGGAAACACAGGATAGCGGGGGTGACGTTTTCCTACGAGCAGTACTTC.

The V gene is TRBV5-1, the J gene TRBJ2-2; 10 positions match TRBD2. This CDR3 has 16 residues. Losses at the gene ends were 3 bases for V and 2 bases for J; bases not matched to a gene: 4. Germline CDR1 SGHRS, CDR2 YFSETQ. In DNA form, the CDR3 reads TGCGCCAGCAGCTCGGGACTAGCGCCTAACACCGGGGAGCTGTTTTTT. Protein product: CASSSGLAPNTGELFF.

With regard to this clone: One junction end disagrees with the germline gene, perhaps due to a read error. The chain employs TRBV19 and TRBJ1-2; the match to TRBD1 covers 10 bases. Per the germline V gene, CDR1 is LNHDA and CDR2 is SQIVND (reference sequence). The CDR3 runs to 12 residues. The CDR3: CASSPGQGRQVF. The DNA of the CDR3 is TGTGCCAGTAGTCCGGGACAGGGGCGGCAAGTTTTC.

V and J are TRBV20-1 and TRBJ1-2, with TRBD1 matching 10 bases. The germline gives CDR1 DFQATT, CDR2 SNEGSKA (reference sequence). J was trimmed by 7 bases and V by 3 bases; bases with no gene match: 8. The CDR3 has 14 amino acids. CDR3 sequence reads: CSASPPRDRGGYTF. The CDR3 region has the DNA TGCAGTGCTAGTCCCCCCCGGGACAGGGGTGGCTACACCTTC.

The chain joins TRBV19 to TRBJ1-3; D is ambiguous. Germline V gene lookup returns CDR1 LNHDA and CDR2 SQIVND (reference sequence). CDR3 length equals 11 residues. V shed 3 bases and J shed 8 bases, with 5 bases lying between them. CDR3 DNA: TGTGCCAGTAGTATGGCGGACACCATATATTTT. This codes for CASSMADTIYF.

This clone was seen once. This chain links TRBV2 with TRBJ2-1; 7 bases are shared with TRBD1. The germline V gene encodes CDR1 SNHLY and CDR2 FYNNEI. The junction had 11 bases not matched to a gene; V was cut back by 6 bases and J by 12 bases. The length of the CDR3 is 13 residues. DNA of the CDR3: TGTGCCAGCAGCATGTATCAGGACAGGAGGCAGTTCTTC. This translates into CASSMYQDRRQFF. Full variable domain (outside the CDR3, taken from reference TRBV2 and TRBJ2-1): EPEVTQTPSHQVTQMGQEVILRCVPISNHLYFYWYRQILGQKVEFLVSFYNNEISEKSEIFDDQFSVERPDGSNFTLKIRSTKLEDSAMYFCASSMYQDRRQFFGPGTRLTVL.

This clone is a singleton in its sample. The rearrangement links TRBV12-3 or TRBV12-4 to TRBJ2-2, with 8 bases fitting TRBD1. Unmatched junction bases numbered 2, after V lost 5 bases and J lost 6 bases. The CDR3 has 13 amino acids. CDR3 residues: CASSHRGAGELFF. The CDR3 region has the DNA TGTGCCAGCAGTCACAGGGGGGCCGGGGAGCTGTTTTTT.

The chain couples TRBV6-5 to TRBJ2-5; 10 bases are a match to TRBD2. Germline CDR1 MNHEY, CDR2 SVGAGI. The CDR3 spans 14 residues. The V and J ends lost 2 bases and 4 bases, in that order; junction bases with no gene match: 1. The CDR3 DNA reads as TGTGCCAGCAGTTACAGCGGGGGGGGAGAGACCCAGTACTTC. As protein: CASSYSGGGETQYF.

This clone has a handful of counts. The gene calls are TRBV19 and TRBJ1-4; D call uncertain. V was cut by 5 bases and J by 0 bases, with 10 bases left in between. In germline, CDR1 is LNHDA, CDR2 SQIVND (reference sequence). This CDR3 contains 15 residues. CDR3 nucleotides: TGTGCCAGTAGTCCGAACGGTGCAACTAATGAAAAACTGTTTTTT. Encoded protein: CASSPNGATNEKLFF. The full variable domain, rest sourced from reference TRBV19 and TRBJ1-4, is DGGITQSPKYLFRKEGQNVTLSCEQNLNHDAMYWYRQDPGQGLRLIYYSQIVNDFQKGDIAEGYSVSREKKESFPLTVTSAQKNPTAFYLCASSPNGATNEKLFFGSGTQLSVL.

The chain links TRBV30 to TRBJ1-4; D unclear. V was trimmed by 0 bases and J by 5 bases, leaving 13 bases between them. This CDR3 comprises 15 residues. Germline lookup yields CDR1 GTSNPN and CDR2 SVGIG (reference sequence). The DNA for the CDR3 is TGTGCCTGGAGTGTTTACAACGAACAAAATGAAAAACTGTTTTTT. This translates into CAWSVYNEQNEKLFF.